This TCR beta chain stems from a study of blood T cell repertoires in COVID-19. Whole-study context: From the United States, Italy and Spain came samples of acute and convalescent COVID-19. T cells, B-cell-depleted T cells, or PBMCs supplied cDNA or gDNA.

Sequencing used immunoSEQ multiplex PCR; TCRdb keeps in-frame clones, though not all of them. The sample holds about 270,000 clones, 88% seen once. This CDR3 region has 14 residues. V was pared by 6 bases and J by 2 bases, with 7 bases of the junction left unmatched. Per germline, CDR1 SQVTM and CDR2 ANQGSEA. The clonotype was recovered from a man in his 60s who had recovered from COVID-19. The rearrangement links TRBV29-1 to TRBJ2-7, with 10 bases that match TRBD2. Sequencing used peripheral blood. As DNA, the CDR3 is TGCAGCGTAACGGGACTAGCGTTCCCCTACGAGCAGTACTTC. Amino acids: CSVTGLAFPYEQYF.